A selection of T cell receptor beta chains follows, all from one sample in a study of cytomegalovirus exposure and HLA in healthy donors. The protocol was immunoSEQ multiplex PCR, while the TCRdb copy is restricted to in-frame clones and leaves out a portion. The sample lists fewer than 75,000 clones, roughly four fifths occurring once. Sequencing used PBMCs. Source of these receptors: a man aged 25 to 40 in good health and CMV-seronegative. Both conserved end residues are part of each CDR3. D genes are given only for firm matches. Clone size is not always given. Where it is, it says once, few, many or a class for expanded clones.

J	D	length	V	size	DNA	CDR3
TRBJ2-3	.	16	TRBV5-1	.	TGCGCCAGCAGCCTCCCTCTAGCGCGGAGCACAGATACGCAGTATTTT	CASSLPLARSTDTQYF
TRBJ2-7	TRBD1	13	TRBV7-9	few	TGTGCCAGCAGACCGGGACAGGGGTACGAGCAGTACTTC	CASRPGQGYEQYF
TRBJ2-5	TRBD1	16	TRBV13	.	TGTGCCAGCAGCGCTCGATCCGGGACAGTCGGGGAGACCCAGTACTTC	CASSARSGTVGETQYF
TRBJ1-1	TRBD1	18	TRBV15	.	TGTGCCACCAGCGCGAGGGGGGGGGACAGGGGGGCGAACACTGAAGCTTTCTTT	CATSARGGDRGANTEAFF
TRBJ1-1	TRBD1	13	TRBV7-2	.	TGTGCCAGCAGCTTAGCCGGGACAGATGAAGCTTTCTTT	CASSLAGTDEAFF
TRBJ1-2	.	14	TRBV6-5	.	TGTGCCAGCAGTTACTCGGGGGAGGCGTCTGGCTACACCTTC	CASSYSGEASGYTF
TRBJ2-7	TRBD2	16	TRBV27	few	TGTGCCAGCAGTTCTTCCTGGCGGGGGGCGTCCTACGAGCAGTACTTC	CASSSSWRGASYEQYF
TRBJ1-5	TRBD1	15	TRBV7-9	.	TGTGCCAGCAGCTTAGACGGACAGGGCTTTCAGCCCCAGCATTTT	CASSLDGQGFQPQHF
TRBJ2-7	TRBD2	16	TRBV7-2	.	TGTGCCAGCAGCTTAGATGGCCTAGCGGGAAACCCCGAGCAGTACTTC	CASSLDGLAGNPEQYF
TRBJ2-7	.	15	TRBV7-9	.	TGTGCCAGCACCACCCCGGACAAGAGCTCCTACGAGCAGTACTTC	CASTTPDKSSYEQYF
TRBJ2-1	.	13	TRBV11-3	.	TGTGCCAGCAGCCCCGACCCCGCAGGCTCGCAGTTCTTC	CASSPDPAGSQFF
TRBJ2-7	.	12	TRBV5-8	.	TGTGCCAGCATCCAGTATGGCTACGAGCAGTACTTC	CASIQYGYEQYF
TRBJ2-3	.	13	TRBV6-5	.	TGTGCCAGCAGCTCTAGCGAGAGAGATACGCAGTATTTT	CASSSSERDTQYF
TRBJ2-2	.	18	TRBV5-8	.	TGTGCCAGCAGCTTTTCCATTTGGGGGCGGTCGAACACCGGGGAGCTGTTTTTT	CASSFSIWGRSNTGELFF
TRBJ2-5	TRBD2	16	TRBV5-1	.	TGCGCCAGCAGCCTTGGACTAGCTCCATACCAAGAGACCCAGTACTTC	CASSLGLAPYQETQYF
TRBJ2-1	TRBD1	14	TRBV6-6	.	TGTGCCAGCAGTTTCCGGACAGGGAACAATGAGCAGTTCTTC	CASSFRTGNNEQFF
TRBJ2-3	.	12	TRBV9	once	TGTGCCAGCAGCGTAGCTCCAGATACGCAGTATTTT	CASSVAPDTQYF
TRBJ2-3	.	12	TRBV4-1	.	TGCGCCAGCAGCCAAAACTTAGATACGCAGTATTTT	CASSQNLDTQYF
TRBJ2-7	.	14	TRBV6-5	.	TGTGCCAGCAGTAGAGAGGCACTCAGATACGAGCAGTACTTC	CASSREALRYEQYF
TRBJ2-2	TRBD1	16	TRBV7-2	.	TGTGCCAGCAGCTTAATGCGACAGGGGGCGACCGGGGAGCTGTTTTTT	CASSLMRQGATGELFF
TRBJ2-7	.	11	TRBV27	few	TGTGCCAGTACCTCAGGGTACGAGCAGTACTTC	CASTSGYEQYF
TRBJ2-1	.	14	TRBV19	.	TGTGCCAGTAGCTCCGGACACAGCCCCAGTGAGCAGTTCTTC	CASSSGHSPSEQFF
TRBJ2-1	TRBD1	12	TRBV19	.	TGTGCCAGTAGTATCAGGGGGAGTGAGCAGTTCTTC	CASSIRGSEQFF
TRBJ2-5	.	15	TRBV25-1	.	TGTGCCAGCAGTGCCCTCGGGACATTCCAAGAGACCCAGTACTTC	CASSALGTFQETQYF
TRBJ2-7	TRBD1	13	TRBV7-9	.	TGTGCCAACTCGACAGGGCCGCCCTACGAGCAGTACTTC	CANSTGPPYEQYF
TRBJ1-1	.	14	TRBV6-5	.	TGTGCCAGCAGTTACCTCATGGGGCACACTGAAGCTTTCTTT	CASSYLMGHTEAFF
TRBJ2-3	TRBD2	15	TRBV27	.	TGTGCCAGCAGTGGGGGACTAGCCTTTCAGGGTACGCAGTATTTT	CASSGGLAFQGTQYF
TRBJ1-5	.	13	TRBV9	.	TGTGCCAGCAGCGTAGCAGGGGATGGCCCCCAGCATTTT	CASSVAGDGPQHF
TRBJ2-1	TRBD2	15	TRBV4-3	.	TGCGCCAGCAGCCCAGGACTAGCGGCGAACAATGAGCAGTTCTTC	CASSPGLAANNEQFF
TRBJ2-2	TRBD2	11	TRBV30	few	TGTGCCGGACTAGCGGCCGGGGAGCTGTTTTTT	CAGLAAGELFF
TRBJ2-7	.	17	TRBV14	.	TGTGCCAGCAGCCAGGGGGGACCGAACTTACCCCCCTACGAGCAGTACTTC	CASSQGGPNLPPYEQYF
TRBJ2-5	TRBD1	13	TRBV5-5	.	TGTGCCAGCAGCTGGGACAGTCGAGAGACCCAGTACTTC	CASSWDSRETQYF
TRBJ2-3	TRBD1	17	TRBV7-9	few	TGTGCCAGCAGCCGGACAGGGGGTGGTATCGGCACAGATACGCAGTATTTT	CASSRTGGGIGTDTQYF
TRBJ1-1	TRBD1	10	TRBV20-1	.	TGCAGTGCTAGTTTCGGCAGGGGGGTCTTT	CSASFGRGVF
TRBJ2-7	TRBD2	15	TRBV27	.	TGTGCCAGCAGGGATAGCGGGAGGGCCGCCTACGAGCAGTACTTC	CASRDSGRAAYEQYF
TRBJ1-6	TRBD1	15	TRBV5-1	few	TGCGCCAGCGGCCAGGGACAGGGCGATAATTCACCCCTCCACTTT	CASGQGQGDNSPLHF
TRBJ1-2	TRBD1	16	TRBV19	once	TGTGCCAGTAGTAAGGGGGCCCCGGGGCCTAACTATGGCTACACCTTC	CASSKGAPGPNYGYTF
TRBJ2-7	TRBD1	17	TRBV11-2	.	TGTGCCAGCAGCTTAGCGACCCGGACAGGGGATCTCTCCGAGCAGTACTTC	CASSLATRTGDLSEQYF
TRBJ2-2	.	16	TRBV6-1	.	TGTGCCAGCAGTGCACCGTTTCCAGGGATCACCGGGGAGCTGTTTTTT	CASSAPFPGITGELFF
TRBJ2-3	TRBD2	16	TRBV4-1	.	TGCGCCAGCAGCCAGAGGTCTAGCGGGCCCACAGATACGCAGTATTTT	CASSQRSSGPTDTQYF
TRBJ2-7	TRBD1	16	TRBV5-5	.	TGTGCCAGCAGCCTAAACAGGGGGGTAAGCGCCTACGAGCAGTACTTC	CASSLNRGVSAYEQYF
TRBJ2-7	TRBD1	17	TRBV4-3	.	TGCGCCAGCAGCCAGCAGACAGGGGGCCCTCTGGACTACGAGCAGTACTTC	CASSQQTGGPLDYEQYF
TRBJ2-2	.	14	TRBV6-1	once	TGTGCCAGCAGTGGGCTTATACAGGGCGGGGAGCTGTTTTTT	CASSGLIQGGELFF